The T cell receptor beta chain described here comes from a study of blood T cells in healthy people across ages. For the second PCR, which ran for about 7 to 11 cycles, a sample-barcoded 5' primer and a J-beta primer mix were used. TCRdb processed the 5' RACE reads anew with MiXCR; each CDR3 protein has one entry. The table lists approximately 1.5 million distinct CDR3 sequences, about 32% of them singletons. The CDR3 runs to 15 residues. Trimming pared 0 bases from V and 1 base from J, leaving 11 bases between. Germline CDR1 is SQVTM and CDR2 is ANQGSEA. In its sample, this clonotype was seen many times.

The V gene is TRBV29-1, the J gene TRBJ2-3, with D perhaps matching TRBD1 or TRBD2 (5 bases each). The clonotype originates from a young woman in good health. The specimen was blood. Here the CDR3 reads CSVEDSRGGTDTQYF. The CDR3 region has the DNA TGCAGCGTTGAAGATTCCCGGGGCGGCACAGATACGCAGTATTTT.